This T cell receptor beta chain came from a study of blood T cell repertoires in COVID-19. Study summary: Acute and convalescent COVID-19 samples came from the United States, Italy and Spain.

Trimming removed 6 bases from V and 8 bases from J, with 19 bases in between. Germline values: CDR1 MNHEY, CDR2 SVGAGI. The CDR3 runs to 14 residues. Method: immunoSEQ multiplex PCR; TCRdb's copy keeps in-frame clones and lacks some. The sample yields roughly 120,000 clones, around nine tenths seen once. This sequence was found in an older woman who had recovered from COVID-19. Sample: peripheral blood. J is TRBJ1-2 and V is TRBV6-5, with TRBD1 as a possible D gene (5 bases). The CDR3 DNA reads TGTGCCAGCAGGTTCGATTGGAGGGGTGCCGGCTACACCTTC. It specifies CASRFDWRGAGYTF.